This T cell receptor (beta chain) was retrieved from a study of blood T cells in healthy people across ages. Study results and limitations: Strong correlation linked observed beta diversity and percent naive T cells. Diversity of TCR beta per million T cells declined in a roughly linear way with age.

This clonotype was observed once. Its antigen is not known. The use of a sample-barcoded 5' primer and a J-beta primer mix characterized a second PCR of roughly 7 to 12 cycles. Each cDNA molecule carried a tag from a template-switch adaptor that contained 12 random nucleotides. Each CDR3 protein is one row after TCRdb ran MiXCR on the 5' RACE reads. The table lists 850,000 to 1,300,000 distinct CDR3 sequences, 40% to 55% of them singletons. The CDR3 extends over 12 amino acids. Trimming pared 8 bases from V and 8 bases from J, leaving 14 bases between. Germline V gene lookup returns CDR1 MDHEN and CDR2 SYDVKM.

The TCR originated in a woman aged 55-69 years in good health. V gene TRBV28 combines with J gene TRBJ2-3, with TRBD1 as a possible D gene (5 bases). The source material was blood. The CDR3 bases are TGTGCCAGCCCTGGGGCCGGCGGTACGCAGTATTTT. Its protein product is CASPGAGGTQYF.